These 8 T cell receptor beta chains were all obtained from the same sample, sequenced in a study of T cell repertoires in cytomegalovirus infection (dated by TCRdb to about 2019). For sequencing, an Illumina HiSeq 1500 was employed. The public reads were reanalyzed by TCRdb: fastp trimming at Q25, MiXCR alignment, in-frame beta chains only. Identical CDR3 protein sequences are pooled into one entry, listed with their most common genes and DNA. This sample is represented by fewer than 1,000,000 distinct CDR3 sequences; approximately 32% of them were singletons. About an eighth of the sample comes from the top ten. The antigens for these receptors are not known. Sample treatment or condition, as interpreted from the label and publication: in vitro stimulation with specific CMV peptide epitopes to enrich CMV-specific T cells. Sample: cultured CD8+ T cells from PBMCs, taken from culture after CMV antigen stimulation. All receptors derive from a human donor in good health (CMV status not recorded). Some clones in this sample may be carry-over from other donors' samples.

This clonotype was recorded at least ten times. Here the CDR3 DNA reads TGTGCCAGCAGTTTTTTGGCGAACACTGAAGCTTTCTTT. It codes for CASSFLANTEAFF. The chain combines TRBV12-3 or TRBV12-4 with TRBJ1-1; D is uncertain. V gave up 3 bases and J gave up 1 base, with 6 bases separating them. The CDR3 spans 13 residues.

This clonotype showed up many times. V is TRBV7-8 and J is TRBJ2-3, with D maybe TRBD1 (6 bases). CDR1 is SGHVS, CDR2 FQNEAQ, per germline. Trimming took 7 bases from V and 4 from J, leaving 21 bases between them. The CDR3 is 16 amino acids. CDR3 nucleotide sequence: TGTGCCAGCATCCCCGTAGAACAGGGTGGTGCAGATACGCAGTATTTT. Protein sequence: CASIPVEQGGADTQYF.

In its sample, this clonotype was seen a few times. The rearrangement links TRBV7-6 to TRBJ2-7; D may correspond to TRBD1 or TRBD2 (5 bases each). The CDR3 consists of 15 residues. The germline V gene encodes CDR1 SGHVS and CDR2 FNYEAQ. The V end was cut by 1 base, the J end by 1 base, with 11 bases between. The CDR3 DNA sequence: TGTGCCAGCAGCTTAGAGTGGGACCCTTCCTACGAGCAGTACTTC. Protein sequence: CASSLEWDPSYEQYF.

This clonotype has a count of ten or more. The CDR3 here is CASSLPARATGELFF. Here the CDR3 DNA reads TGTGCCAGCAGCTTACCCGCCAGGGCCACCGGGGAGCTGTTTTTT. The V call is TRBV7-8, the J call TRBJ2-2, with D tentatively TRBD1 (5 bases). The CDR3 consists of 15 residues. The V gene lost 2 bases and the J gene lost 4 bases, with 11 bases spanning the gap. Per germline, CDR1 SGHVS and CDR2 FQNEAQ.

This sequence joins TRBV10-3 and TRBJ1-2, with 8 positions matching TRBD1. The CDR3 has 15 residues. J lost 8 bases, V lost 3 bases, and 11 bases had no gene match. Germline values: CDR1 ENHRY, CDR2 SYGVKD. The CDR3 DNA reads as TGTGCCATCAGTGATTCCCGCGGACAGGGAATCGGCTACACCTTC. Protein: CAISDSRGQGIGYTF.

The gene calls are TRBV28 and TRBJ2-7, with TRBD2 matching over 13 bases. The CDR3 extends over 15 amino acids. Losses at the gene ends were 5 bases for V and 5 bases for J; bases not matched to a gene: 6. Germline CDR1 reads MDHEN; CDR2 reads SYDVKM. CDR3 in DNA: TGTGCCAGCAGTCCGACTAGCGGGGGGCCCCACGAGCAGTACGTC. Amino acid sequence: CASSPTSGGPHEQYV.

V usage is TRBV11-3 and J usage is TRBJ1-1; D not resolved. Deletions cut 2 bases from V and 7 bases from J, with 11 bases between. The germline CDR1 and CDR2 sequences are SGHNT and YENEEA. CDR3 size: 13 residues. The CDR3 loop reads CASSLRAWDEAFF. The CDR3, as DNA: TGTGCCAGCAGCTTAAGGGCTTGGGATGAAGCTTTCTTT.

This clonotype was counted only a few times. CDR3 loop: CASSFFVVGTSGGQETQYF. DNA of the CDR3: TGTGCCAGCAGTTTTTTTGTGGTTGGGACTAGCGGGGGACAAGAGACCCAGTACTTC. The chain couples TRBV12-3 or TRBV12-4 to TRBJ2-5, with TRBD2 matching over 14 bases. The CDR3 contains 19 residues. The J segment lost 2 bases and the V segment lost 3 bases, leaving 11 bases of the junction unmatched.